This T cell receptor beta chain was obtained from a study of T cell responses to AZD1222 COVID-19 vaccine. General study results and limits: None of the repertoires were sampled until the peak T cell response had passed. At study baseline, merely a handful of AZD1222 recipients were seropositive.

The data were produced by immunoSEQ multiplex PCR, yet TCRdb's version contains in-frame clones alone and is incomplete. The sample records some 120,000 clones, 90% being singletons. Turning to this clone: Its antigen is currently unknown.

This sequence originates from an adult in good health. The sequenced sample was peripheral blood, obtained on day 0 of AZD1222 vaccination.

The CDR3 here is CASSPQREKLFF. CDR3 DNA sequence: TGTGCCAGCAGTCCCCAGCGTGAAAAACTGTTTTTT. The rearrangement joins TRBV12-3 or TRBV12-4 to TRBJ1-4; D unresolved. The length of the CDR3 is 12 residues. Trimming cost V 5 bases and J 7 bases, with 8 bases left between them.